This T cell receptor (beta chain) originates from a study of beta chain features in type 1 diabetes. Findings of the study overall: High-TCR-expressing cells could be over-represented by cDNA sequencing.

All of the isolated RNA was reverse transcribed, so expressed TCRB transcripts were sequenced. Measured with immunoSEQ multiplex PCR; TCRdb has only the in-frame clones, and not every one. The sample includes approximately 110,000 clones, 30% to 40% of them seen just once. The germline V gene has CDR1 MGHRA and CDR2 YSYEKL. The CDR3 has 18 residues. V gave up 4 bases and J gave up 2 bases; unmatched junction bases: 13. This clone has more than one count but fewer than ten. Antigen: not known. The source material was stem cell memory CD4+ T cells from blood. The chain combines TRBV4-1 with TRBJ2-2, with TRBD2 matching 7 bases. The TCR comes from a woman under 30 in good health. DNA of the CDR3: TGCGCCAGCAGCCTTTGGGGGGGAGGGCGTGCAAACACCGGGGAGCTGTTTTTT. Translated, it gives CASSLWGGGRANTGELFF.